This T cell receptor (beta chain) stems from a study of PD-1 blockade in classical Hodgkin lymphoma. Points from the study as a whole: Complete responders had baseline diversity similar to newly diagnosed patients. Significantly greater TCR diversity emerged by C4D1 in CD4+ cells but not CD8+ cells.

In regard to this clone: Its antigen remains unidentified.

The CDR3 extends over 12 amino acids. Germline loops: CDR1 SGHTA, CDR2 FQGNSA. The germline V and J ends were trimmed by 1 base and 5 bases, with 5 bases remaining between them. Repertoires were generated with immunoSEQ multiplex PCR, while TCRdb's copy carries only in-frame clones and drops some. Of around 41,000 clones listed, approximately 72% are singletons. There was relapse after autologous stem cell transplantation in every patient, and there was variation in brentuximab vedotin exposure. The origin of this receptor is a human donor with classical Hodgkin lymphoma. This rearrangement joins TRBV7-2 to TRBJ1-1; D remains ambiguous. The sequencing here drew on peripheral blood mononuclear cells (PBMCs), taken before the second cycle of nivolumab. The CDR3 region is CASSLEVTEAFF. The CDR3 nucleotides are TGTGCCAGCAGCTTAGAAGTGACTGAAGCTTTCTTT. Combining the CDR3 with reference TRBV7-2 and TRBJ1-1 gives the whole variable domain GAGVSQSPSNKVTEKGKDVELRCDPISGHTALYWYRQSLGQGLEFLIYFQGNSAPDKSGLPSDRFSAERTGGSVSTLTIQRTQQEDSAVYLCASSLEVTEAFFGQGTRLTVV.